These T cell receptor beta chains were read from a single sample in a study of T cell responses to AZD1222 COVID-19 vaccine. Method: immunoSEQ multiplex PCR; TCRdb's copy keeps in-frame clones and lacks some. The sample lists about 97,000 clones; over 75% were seen once. Specimen: peripheral blood, collected 28 days after the second AZD1222 dose. These receptors were collected from an adult who received the AZD1222 COVID-19 vaccine. The CDR3 runs from the conserved cysteine through the conserved F or W. The order of the fields is V gene, clone size, J gene, D gene, CDR3 protein, CDR3 DNA. A D gene is named only where the DNA matches it firmly. Some rows have no size entry. The others give once, few or many, or a class for an expanded clone.

TRBV15	-	TRBJ1-2	-	CATSREAVGYTF	TGTGCCACCAGCAGAGAAGCGGTGGGCTACACCTTC
TRBV15	-	TRBJ1-5	TRBD1	CATSPDRVSNQPQHF	TGTGCCACAAGTCCCGACAGGGTTAGCAATCAGCCCCAGCATTTT
TRBV29-1	-	TRBJ2-7	-	CSVGAGPYEQYF	TGCAGCGTTGGGGCAGGTCCCTACGAGCAGTACTTC
TRBV6-6	once	TRBJ1-2	-	CASSRQGIYTF	TGTGCCAGCTCGCGGCAGGGGATTTACACCTTC
TRBV12-3/TRBV12-4	once	TRBJ2-7	-	CASSPGGYEQYF	TGTGCCAGCAGTCCCGGGGGTTACGAGCAGTACTTC
TRBV6-5	-	TRBJ1-1	-	CASSTGPFRDTEAFF	TGTGCCAGCAGTACCGGGCCTTTTCGGGACACTGAAGCTTTCTTT
TRBV7-9	-	TRBJ1-6	-	CASSYPQGENSPLHF	TGTGCCAGCAGCTACCCACAGGGTGAGAATTCACCCCTCCACTTT
TRBV24-1	-	TRBJ2-2	-	CATSRTSGNTGELFF	TGTGCCACCAGTCGTACCTCAGGGAACACCGGGGAGCTGTTTTTT
TRBV9	-	TRBJ2-1	-	CASSVRLATDEQFF	TGTGCCAGCAGCGTACGGCTAGCGACGGATGAGCAGTTCTTC
TRBV6-5	-	TRBJ2-7	TRBD2	CASSPLAGVHEQYF	TGTGCCAGCAGCCCCCTAGCGGGAGTCCACGAGCAGTACTTC
TRBV7-2	-	TRBJ2-1	TRBD2	CASSLAGLVGYEQFF	TGTGCCAGCAGCTTAGCGGGACTAGTGGGATATGAGCAGTTCTTC
TRBV6-5	-	TRBJ1-5	TRBD1	CASRGGTASNQPQHF	TGTGCCAGCAGGGGCGGGACAGCGAGCAATCAGCCCCAGCATTTT
TRBV6-1	-	TRBJ2-7	TRBD1	CASSEDGESGGNYEQYF	TGTGCCAGCAGCGAAGACGGAGAGTCAGGGGGTAACTACGAGCAGTACTTC
TRBV29-1	-	TRBJ1-2	-	CSVDGRGPRGYTF	TGCAGCGTTGACGGCCGGGGGCCGAGGGGCTACACCTTC
TRBV6-5	-	TRBJ1-1	-	CASSYSHNTEAFF	TGTGCCAGCAGTTACTCCCATAACACTGAAGCTTTCTTT
TRBV10-2	-	TRBJ1-4	-	CATWATATNEKLFF	TGCGCCACCTGGGCAACTGCAACTAATGAAAAACTGTTTTTT
TRBV18	-	TRBJ1-1	-	CASSPPGRAEAFF	TGTGCCAGCTCACCACCGGGCAGGGCTGAAGCTTTCTTT
TRBV30	-	TRBJ2-5	TRBD2	CAWRSPPTSGKRETQYF	TGTGCCTGGAGGAGTCCTCCGACTAGCGGGAAGCGCGAGACCCAGTACTTC
TRBV3-1/TRBV3-2	once	TRBJ2-7	TRBD1	CASSLGTGAYEQYF	TGTGCCAGCAGCCTAGGGACAGGGGCCTACGAGCAGTACTTC
TRBV11-3	-	TRBJ1-1	-	CASSYEGARPSEAFF	TGTGCCAGCAGCTACGAAGGGGCCCGCCCTAGTGAAGCTTTCTTT
TRBV5-4	-	TRBJ1-2	TRBD1	CASSSPGQGALNYGYTF	TGTGCCAGCAGCTCACCGGGACAGGGGGCTTTGAACTATGGCTACACCTTC
TRBV30	-	TRBJ1-2	-	CAWRAGAGGNYGYTF	TGTGCCTGGAGAGCAGGGGCAGGTGGCAACTATGGCTACACCTTC
TRBV9	-	TRBJ1-1	-	CASSVGQKNTEAFF	TGTGCCAGCAGCGTAGGGCAGAAGAACACTGAAGCTTTCTTT
TRBV9	-	TRBJ2-1	TRBD2	CASSPGTSGALYNEQFF	TGTGCCAGCAGCCCCGGGACTAGCGGGGCCTTATACAATGAGCAGTTCTTC
TRBV6-1	once	TRBJ1-5	-	CASSDEIGTSQHF	TGTGCCAGCAGTGACGAGATAGGGACCTCCCAGCATTTT
TRBV9	-	TRBJ1-4	-	CASSVGQKNEKLFF	TGTGCCAGCAGCGTAGGTCAGAAGAATGAAAAACTGTTTTTT
TRBV29-1	-	TRBJ2-2	TRBD2	CSVQRGVGYTGELFF	TGCAGCGTGCAACGGGGGGTCGGGTACACCGGGGAGCTGTTTTTT
TRBV13	-	TRBJ1-1	-	CASSLMGWGTQNTEAFF	TGTGCCAGCAGCTTAATGGGCTGGGGGACACAAAACACTGAAGCTTTCTTT
TRBV19	-	TRBJ1-1	TRBD1	CASSWDRGFAEAFF	TGTGCCAGTAGTTGGGACAGGGGATTTGCTGAAGCTTTCTTT
TRBV18	once	TRBJ2-1	-	CASSGGSSSYNEQFF	TGTGCCAGCTCGGGGGGTTCCAGCTCCTACAATGAGCAGTTCTTC
TRBV29-1	-	TRBJ2-7	-	CSVATRDTLFEQYF	TGCAGCGTTGCAACCCGGGACACCCTTTTTGAGCAGTACTTC